A single sample gave rise to the 29 T cell receptor beta chains below, sequenced in a study of early T cells in non-severe SARS-CoV-2 infection (dated by TCRdb to 2020 to 2023). The library came from 5' RACE. The sequencer was a NextSeq 500. TCRdb handled the public reads itself, with Q25 trimming in fastp and clone calling in MiXCR, and kept productive beta chains. Rows with a matching CDR3 protein are joined into one entry that keeps the most common DNA and genes. In this sample the table shows roughly 76,000 distinct CDR3 sequences, less than 15% of which occur a single time. About 3.9% of the sample is held by the ten biggest clonotypes. Input material: whole blood. Every receptor here comes from an adult who was a healthcare worker with PCR-confirmed SARS-CoV-2 infection or an uninfected control (not recorded which).

The sample holds many counts of this clonotype. The rearrangement links TRBV3-1 to TRBJ1-1; tentatively, D is TRBD1 (5 bases). Germline CDR1 reads LGHDT; CDR2 reads YNNKEL (reference sequence). The CDR3 sequence is 13 residues long. V lost 2 bases, J lost 8 bases, and 12 bases lay in between. CDR3 DNA sequence: TGTGCCAGCAGCCAATGGGGGACGGGGGAAGCTTTCTTT. Its protein product is CASSQWGTGEAFF.

There are many counts of this clonotype. This rearrangement joins TRBV9 to TRBJ1-2, with D possibly TRBD1 on 5 matching bases. Trimming stripped 2 bases from V and 2 bases from J, with 7 bases between. The germline gives CDR1 SGDLS, CDR2 YYNGEE. This CDR3 has 13 residues. This CDR3 is CASSVRGNYGYTF. The CDR3 bases are TGTGCCAGCAGCGTCCGGGGGAACTATGGCTACACCTTC.

This clonotype has just a few counts. J is TRBJ2-1 and V is TRBV5-4; a possible D gene is TRBD2 (6 bases). Trimming removed 1 base from V and 8 bases from J, with 16 bases in between. Germline CDR1 reads SGHNT; CDR2 reads YYREEE (reference sequence). This CDR3 is 15 amino acids long. The CDR3 reads CASSLTSGTRDEQFF. CDR3 DNA sequence: TGTGCCAGCAGCTTGACTTCCGGGACTCGGGATGAGCAGTTCTTC. The whole variable domain, filled in from reference TRBV5-4 and TRBJ2-1, reads ETGVTQSPTHLIKTRGQQVTLRCSSQSGHNTVSWYQQALGQGPQFIFQYYREEENGRGNFPPRFSGLQFPNYSSELNVNALELDDSALYLCASSLTSGTRDEQFFGPGTRLTVL.

This clonotype was observed a handful of times. J is TRBJ2-1 and V is TRBV20-1; perhaps TRBD1 as D (5 bases). Germline CDR1 DFQATT, CDR2 SNEGSKA (reference sequence). Trimming took off 6 bases at V and 4 bases at J, with 22 bases between the two ends. The CDR3 runs to 16 residues. CDR3 nucleotide sequence: TGCAGTGCGGCCCTCACGCCAGGGTTTTTTTACAATGAGCAGTTCTTC. This codes for CSAALTPGFFYNEQFF.

Details on this clonotype: This CDR3 is missing its conserved last phenylalanine or tryptophan, likely due to a read error. This chain uses TRBV29-1 with TRBJ2-7, with 7 bases fitting TRBD1. J gave up 2 bases and V 4 bases, and 2 bases lay outside the gene matches. CDR3 size: 12 residues. Germline lookup yields CDR1 SQVTM and CDR2 ANQGSEA. The CDR3 sequence: CSVGTGTYEQYL. Written as DNA, the CDR3 is TGCAGCGTTGGGACAGGAACCTACGAGCAGTACTTA.

In its sample, this clonotype was seen a few times. V gene TRBV20-1 combines with J gene TRBJ2-7; no firm D call. This CDR3 contains 13 residues. CDR1 is DFQATT, CDR2 SNEGSKA, per germline (reference sequence). V was shortened by 6 bases and J by 2 bases, with 14 bases between the two germline ends. CDR3 nucleotide sequence: TGCAGTGCCGAGCCCCCTGGGACCTACGAGCAGTACTTC. Amino acids: CSAEPPGTYEQYF.

This clonotype was detected only a few times. V usage is TRBV20-1 and J usage is TRBJ2-1; D not resolved. Germline lookup yields CDR1 DFQATT and CDR2 SNEGSKA (reference sequence). This CDR3 contains 15 residues. V was pared by 2 bases and J by 0 bases, with 11 bases between. CDR3 sequence reads: CSARSRTRSYNEQFF. The CDR3, as DNA: TGCAGTGCTAGATCCCGGACCCGCTCCTACAATGAGCAGTTCTTC.

This clonotype was found many times. J is TRBJ2-7 and V is TRBV30; possible D gene TRBD1, 5 bases. V was shortened by 2 bases and J by 0 bases, with 8 bases between the two germline ends. The CDR3 has 13 amino acids. Looked up from germline, CDR1 is GTSNPN and CDR2 is SVGIG (reference sequence). For the CDR3, the DNA is TGTGCCTGGAGTTACAGGAGCTCCTACGAGCAGTACTTC. This sequence encodes CAWSYRSSYEQYF.

This clonotype has ten or more counts. The rearrangement links TRBV5-1 to TRBJ1-2; 7 nucleotides line up with TRBD1. The CDR3 length is 14 residues. Per germline, CDR1 SGHRS and CDR2 YFSETQ. Trimming cost V 4 bases and J 8 bases; bases outside gene matches: 11. The CDR3 protein is CASSLGQSDGGYTF. DNA of the CDR3: TGCGCCAGCAGCCTGGGACAGTCCGACGGCGGCTACACCTTC.

This clonotype was seen a handful of times. The rearrangement joins TRBV12-3 or TRBV12-4 to TRBJ1-1; tentative D call: TRBD1 (6 bases). V dropped 6 bases and J dropped 5 bases, with 16 bases sitting between them. The CDR3 sequence is 14 residues long. The CDR3 loop reads CASRSTGLGTEAFF. The CDR3, as DNA: TGTGCCAGCAGGTCCACAGGGTTGGGGACTGAAGCTTTCTTT.

Many counts were recorded for this clonotype. The chain links TRBV3-1 to TRBJ2-5, with TRBD1 matching over 8 bases. This CDR3 is 15 amino acids long. Germline CDR1 and CDR2: LGHDT and YNNKEL (reference sequence). J was trimmed by 1 base and V by 4 bases; bases with no gene match: 5. The CDR3 DNA follows: TGTGCCAGCAGCCCGCGGACAGGGCCCCAAGAGACCCAGTACTTC. This translates into CASSPRTGPQETQYF.

This clonotype was detected ten times or more. This chain connects TRBV5-4 to TRBJ2-2; the match to TRBD2 covers 8 bases. The length of the CDR3 is 14 residues. Looked up from germline, CDR1 is SGHNT and CDR2 is YYREEE (reference sequence). The junction had 8 bases not matched to a gene; V was cut back by 4 bases and J by 9 bases. The CDR3 protein is CASSPQRGQRELFF. CDR3 DNA: TGTGCCAGCAGCCCCCAGCGGGGGCAGAGGGAGCTGTTTTTT.

A few counts support this clonotype. The CDR3 bases are TGCAGTGCTAGGGTCGGGACAGGGCTCTATGGCTACACCTTC. Translating gives CSARVGTGLYGYTF. The V call is TRBV20-1, the J call TRBJ1-2; 9 nucleotides line up with TRBD1. Germline CDR1 DFQATT, CDR2 SNEGSKA (reference sequence). V lost 3 bases and J lost 4; bases outside the gene matches: 6. The CDR3 consists of 14 residues.

This clonotype was recorded at least ten times. The rearrangement links TRBV12-3 or TRBV12-4 to TRBJ2-1; 11 bases match TRBD2. V shed 6 bases, J shed 7 bases, and the junction held 14 bases outside the gene matches. CDR3 length: 17 amino acids. The CDR3 coding sequence is TGTGCCAGCAGCTTCTTGACTAGCGGGGACCCTGGTAATGAGCAGTTCTTC. Its protein product is CASSFLTSGDPGNEQFF.

The table lists this clonotype with many counts. This chain uses TRBV28 with TRBJ2-7, with TRBD1 matching 8 bases. The germline gives CDR1 MDHEN, CDR2 SYDVKM. V was pared by 5 bases and J by 6 bases, with 9 bases of the junction left unmatched. The CDR3 totals 14 residues. The CDR3 nucleotides are TGTGCCAGCAGTCCTTCGGACAGGGCGGGCGAGCAGTACTTC. The encoded protein is CASSPSDRAGEQYF.

This clonotype was picked up many times. This chain joins TRBV30 and TRBJ2-5; TRBD1 might be the D (5 bases). Germline values: CDR1 GTSNPN, CDR2 SVGIG (reference sequence). The CDR3 covers 13 residues. V was clipped by 3 bases and J by 4 bases, with 12 bases between them. The CDR3 loop reads CAWSPRVRETQYF. As DNA, the CDR3 is TGTGCCTGGAGCCCCAGGGTGAGAGAGACCCAGTACTTC.

This rearrangement joins TRBV11-1 to TRBJ2-7; D call uncertain. Germline V gene data show CDR1 as SGHAT and CDR2 as FQDESV (reference sequence). The CDR3 contains 13 residues. Trimming cost V 5 bases and J 7 bases, with 15 bases left between them. CDR3 DNA sequence: TGTGCCAGCAGCCCGGACGGTGGAGAGGAGCAGTACTTC. It encodes CASSPDGGEEQYF. Looking up the rest from reference TRBV11-1 and TRBJ2-7 gives the full variable domain: EAEVAQSPRYKITEKSQAVAFWCDPISGHATLYWYRQILGQGPELLVQFQDESVVDDSQLPKDRFSAERLKGVDSTLKIQPAELGDSAMYLCASSPDGGEEQYFGPGTRLTVT.

This clonotype has ten or more counts. The chain uses TRBV11-2 and TRBJ2-7, with TRBD1 identical over 10 bases. With 2 bases clipped from V and 2 bases from J, the junction kept 9 bases outside the gene matches. CDR1 SGHAT and CDR2 FQNNGV come from the germline V gene. The CDR3 is 17 residues long. CDR3 in amino acids: CASSLTDRDRGTYEQYF. CDR3 DNA sequence: TGTGCCAGCAGCTTAACAGACCGGGACAGGGGTACCTACGAGCAGTACTTC.

This clonotype was picked up a small number of times. This chain joins TRBV6-6 and TRBJ1-3; D may be TRBD1 (5 bases). Trimming stripped 4 bases from V and 3 bases from J, with 13 bases between. There are 15 residues in the CDR3. The germline V gene encodes CDR1 MNHNY and CDR2 SVGAGI (reference sequence). The CDR3 region is CASSFQGSYGNTIYF. DNA for the CDR3: TGTGCCAGCAGTTTTCAGGGCTCTTATGGAAACACCATATATTTT.

By share, this clonotype ranks as medium-sized. The CDR3 is CSVGSGDYEQFF. CDR3 nucleotides: TGCAGCGTGGGAAGTGGGGACTACGAGCAGTTCTTC. V is TRBV29-1 and J is TRBJ2-1; 7 bases map to TRBD2. Germline V gives CDR1 SQVTM, CDR2 ANQGSEA. This CDR3 has 12 amino acids. The V and J ends lost 6 bases and 10 bases, in that order; junction bases with no gene match: 9.

This clonotype was detected only a few times. The genes are TRBV28 and TRBJ2-5; D gene uncertain. The germline V gene has CDR1 MDHEN and CDR2 SYDVKM. The length of the CDR3 is 12 residues. V lost 6 bases, J lost 2 bases, and 7 bases lay in between. Here the CDR3 DNA reads TGTGCCAGCAGCGCAGGACAAGAGACCCAGTACTTC. Its protein product is CASSAGQETQYF.

Only a few counts were recorded for this clonotype. The chain employs TRBV3-1 and TRBJ2-7, with 15 bases that match TRBD2. V lost 4 bases, J lost 4 bases, and 2 bases stayed unmatched. The CDR3 is 15 amino acids. CDR1 is LGHDT, CDR2 YNNKEL, per germline (reference sequence). DNA of the CDR3: TGTGCCAGCAGCCTAGGGACTAGCGGGAGGTACGAGCAGTACTTC. This sequence encodes CASSLGTSGRYEQYF.

Ten or more counts support this clonotype. V gene TRBV24-1 combines with J gene TRBJ2-2; D gene unclear. V lost 1 base to trimming and J lost 4 bases, with 12 bases between them. This CDR3 is built from 16 residues. CDR1 KGHDR and CDR2 SFDVKD come from the germline V gene. The chain's CDR3 is CATSDFDSQTTGELFF. The CDR3 DNA reads as TGTGCCACCAGTGATTTTGATTCGCAAACCACCGGGGAGCTGTTTTTT.

The chain couples TRBV7-9 to TRBJ2-2; no firm D call. With 4 bases removed from V and 5 bases from J, the gap between germline ends came to 2 bases. There are 11 residues in the CDR3. Germline CDR1 is SEHNR and CDR2 is FQNEAQ (reference sequence). CDR3 sequence (DNA): TGTGCCAGCAGCTCGACCGGGGAGCTGTTTTTT. Translated: CASSSTGELFF.

This clonotype was detected ten times or more. V and J are TRBV24-1 and TRBJ2-1; 8 nucleotides agree with TRBD2. Germline CDR1 KGHDR, CDR2 SFDVKD. The V segment lost 7 bases and the J segment 9 bases; nucleotides outside the gene matches: 13. The CDR3 is 15 residues long. The CDR3 is CATSRPGLGYLEQFF. For the CDR3, the DNA is TGTGCCACCAGCCGCCCGGGACTAGGATACCTTGAGCAGTTCTTC.

This rearrangement joins TRBV29-1 to TRBJ2-2, with D perhaps being TRBD1 or TRBD2 (5 bases each). In germline, CDR1 is SQVTM, CDR2 ANQGSEA. V dropped 5 bases and J dropped 3 bases, with 13 bases sitting between them. The CDR3 has 14 residues. The CDR3 DNA follows: TGCAGCGTTCGGGACCACCGGGACACCGGGGAGCTGTTTTTT. This sequence encodes CSVRDHRDTGELFF.

This clonotype was counted a few times. CDR3 coding DNA: TGTGCCAGTAGCCTTTATAGCGGGGGGCTAGTGAATGGCTACACCTTC. Translating it yields CASSLYSGGLVNGYTF. The chain couples TRBV19 to TRBJ1-2, with D possibly being TRBD1 (6 bases). The CDR3 spans 16 residues. CDR1 and CDR2 (germline): LNHDA, SQIVND (reference sequence). The V end was cut by 6 bases, the J end by 6 bases, with 23 bases between.

The chain has TRBV14 and TRBJ2-1; 7 bases line up with TRBD2. Germline trimming cut 3 bases from V and 5 bases from J; bases unmatched to any gene: 4. CDR1 SGHDN and CDR2 FVKESK come from the germline V gene. The CDR3 contains 14 residues. CDR3 nucleotide sequence: TGTGCCAGCAGCCAGACTAGCCCTAACAATGAGCAGTTCTTC. This encodes CASSQTSPNNEQFF.

By proportion, this clonotype is medium-sized. The chain links TRBV6-4 to TRBJ2-1, with 10 bases identical to TRBD2. This CDR3 spans 14 amino acids. With V trimmed by 3 bases and J by 5 bases, 1 base remained unmatched. Germline CDR1 and CDR2: MRHNA and SNTAGT. The CDR3 bases are TGTGCCAGCAGTGAAGCGGGAGGGCACAATGAGCAGTTCTTC. It specifies CASSEAGGHNEQFF.